The clone carrying this TCR beta chain was picked up one time. This CDR3 has 13 residues. CDR1 and CDR2 (germline): SQVTM, ANQGSEA. The V gene lost 5 bases and the J gene lost 4 bases, with 14 bases spanning the gap. This sample is drawn from a study of control samples from healthy donors and cancer patients. Here immunoSEQ multiplex PCR was the method, and the copy in TCRdb shows in-frame clones only, minus some. Of some 57,000 clones listed, approximately 95% are singletons. The chain uses TRBV29-1 and TRBJ1-2, with D perhaps TRBD1 (6 bases). Sequencing was done on a sample of blood. This sequence was found in a man aged 30-40 years in good health. CDR3 amino acids: CSVKSGTSYGYTF. The CDR3 nucleotides are TGCAGCGTTAAAAGCGGGACAAGCTATGGCTACACCTTC.